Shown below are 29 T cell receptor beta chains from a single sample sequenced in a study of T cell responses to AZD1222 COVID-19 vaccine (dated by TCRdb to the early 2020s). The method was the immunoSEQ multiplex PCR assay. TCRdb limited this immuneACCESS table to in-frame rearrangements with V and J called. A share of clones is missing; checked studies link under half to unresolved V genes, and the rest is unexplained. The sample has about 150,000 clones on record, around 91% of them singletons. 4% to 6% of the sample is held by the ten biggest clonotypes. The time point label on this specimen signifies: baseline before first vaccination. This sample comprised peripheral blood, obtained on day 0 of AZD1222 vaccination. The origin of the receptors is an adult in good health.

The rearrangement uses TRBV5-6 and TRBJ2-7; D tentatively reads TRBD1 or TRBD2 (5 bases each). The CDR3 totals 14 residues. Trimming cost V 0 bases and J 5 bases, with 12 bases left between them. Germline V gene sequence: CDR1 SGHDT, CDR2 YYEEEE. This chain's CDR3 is CASSLGGDLDEQYF. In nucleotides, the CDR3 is TGTGCCAGCAGCTTGGGAGGGGACCTTGACGAGCAGTACTTC.

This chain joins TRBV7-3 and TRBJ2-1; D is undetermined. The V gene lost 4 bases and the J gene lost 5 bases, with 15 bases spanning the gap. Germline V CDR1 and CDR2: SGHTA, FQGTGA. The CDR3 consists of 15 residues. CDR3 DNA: TGTGCCAGCAGCTCCCCCCTTTCGGGTCACAATGAGCAGTTCTTC. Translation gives CASSSPLSGHNEQFF.

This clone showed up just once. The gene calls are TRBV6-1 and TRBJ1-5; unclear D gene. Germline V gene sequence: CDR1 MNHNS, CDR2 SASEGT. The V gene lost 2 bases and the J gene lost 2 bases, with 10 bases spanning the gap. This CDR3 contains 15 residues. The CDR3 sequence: CASSELRTGNQPQHF. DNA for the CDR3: TGTGCCAGCAGTGAACTTCGGACGGGCAATCAGCCCCAGCATTTT.

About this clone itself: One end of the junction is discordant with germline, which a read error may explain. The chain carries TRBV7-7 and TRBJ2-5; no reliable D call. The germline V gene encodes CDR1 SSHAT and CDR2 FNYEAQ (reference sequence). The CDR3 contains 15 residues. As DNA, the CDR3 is TGTGCTAGCAGCTTATCCCCCGAACTACAAGAGACCCAGTACTTC. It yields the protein CASSLSPELQETQYF.

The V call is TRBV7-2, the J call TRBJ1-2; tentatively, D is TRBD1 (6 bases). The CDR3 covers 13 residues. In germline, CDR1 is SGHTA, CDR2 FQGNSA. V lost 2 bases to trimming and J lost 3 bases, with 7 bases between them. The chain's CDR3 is CASSLTGYYGYTF. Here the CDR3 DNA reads TGTGCCAGCAGCTTAACAGGGTACTATGGCTACACCTTC.

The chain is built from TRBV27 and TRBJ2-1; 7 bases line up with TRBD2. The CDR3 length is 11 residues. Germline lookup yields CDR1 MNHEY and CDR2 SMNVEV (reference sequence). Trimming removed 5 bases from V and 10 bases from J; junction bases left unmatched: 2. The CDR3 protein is CASSRAGEQFF. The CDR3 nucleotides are TGTGCCAGCAGTCGAGCGGGGGAGCAGTTCTTC.

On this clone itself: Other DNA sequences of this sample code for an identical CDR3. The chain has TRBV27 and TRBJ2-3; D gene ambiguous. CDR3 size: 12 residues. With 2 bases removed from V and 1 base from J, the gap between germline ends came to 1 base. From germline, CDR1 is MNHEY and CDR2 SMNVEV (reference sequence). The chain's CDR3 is CASSLGTDTQYF. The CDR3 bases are TGTGCCAGCAGTTTAGGCACAGATACGCAGTATTTT.

As DNA, the CDR3 is TGTGCCAGCAGCCCCACTAGGTCTGAGCAGTTCTTC. Its translation is CASSPTRSEQFF. This rearrangement joins TRBV5-6 to TRBJ2-1; weak D call: TRBD2 (5 bases). The CDR3 consists of 12 residues. CDR1 is SGHDT, CDR2 YYEEEE, per germline. Deletions cut 4 bases from V and 9 bases from J, with 11 bases between.

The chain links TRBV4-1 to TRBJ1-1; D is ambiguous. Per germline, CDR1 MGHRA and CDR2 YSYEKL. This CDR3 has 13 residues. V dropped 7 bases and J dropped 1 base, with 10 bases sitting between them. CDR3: CASTLHRNTEAFF. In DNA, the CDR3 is TGCGCCAGCACCCTCCACAGGAACACTGAAGCTTTCTTT.

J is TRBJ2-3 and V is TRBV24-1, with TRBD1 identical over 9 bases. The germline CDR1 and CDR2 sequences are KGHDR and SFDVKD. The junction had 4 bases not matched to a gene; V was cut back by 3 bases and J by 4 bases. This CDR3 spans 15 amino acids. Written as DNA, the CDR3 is TGTGCCACCAGTGATAGAGGGACAGGGTCAGATACGCAGTATTTT. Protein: CATSDRGTGSDTQYF.

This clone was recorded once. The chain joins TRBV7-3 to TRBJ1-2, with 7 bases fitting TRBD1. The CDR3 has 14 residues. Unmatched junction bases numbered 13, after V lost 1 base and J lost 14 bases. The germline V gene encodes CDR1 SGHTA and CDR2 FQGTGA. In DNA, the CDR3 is TGTGCCAGCAGCTTAAATCCTACAGGGGCTAATTTGACCTTC. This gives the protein CASSLNPTGANLTF.

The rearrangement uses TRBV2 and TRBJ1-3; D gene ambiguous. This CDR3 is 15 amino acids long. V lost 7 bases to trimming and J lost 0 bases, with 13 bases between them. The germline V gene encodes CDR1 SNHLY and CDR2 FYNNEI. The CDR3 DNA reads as TGTGCCAGCACTGCAGGACGATCCTCTGGAAACACCATATATTTT. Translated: CASTAGRSSGNTIYF.

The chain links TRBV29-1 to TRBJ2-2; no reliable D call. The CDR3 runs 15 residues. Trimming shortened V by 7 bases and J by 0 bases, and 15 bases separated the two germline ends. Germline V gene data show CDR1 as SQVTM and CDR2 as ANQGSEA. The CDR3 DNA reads TGCAGCGCCACTCCCGGGTTTCCGAACACCGGGGAGCTGTTTTTT. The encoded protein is CSATPGFPNTGELFF.

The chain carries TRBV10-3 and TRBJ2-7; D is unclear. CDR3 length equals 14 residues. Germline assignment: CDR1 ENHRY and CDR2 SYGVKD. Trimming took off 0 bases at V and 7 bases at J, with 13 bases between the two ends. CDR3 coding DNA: TGTGCCATCAGTGAGTCGACGGCGGCAGCAGAGCAGTACTTC. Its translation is CAISESTAAAEQYF.

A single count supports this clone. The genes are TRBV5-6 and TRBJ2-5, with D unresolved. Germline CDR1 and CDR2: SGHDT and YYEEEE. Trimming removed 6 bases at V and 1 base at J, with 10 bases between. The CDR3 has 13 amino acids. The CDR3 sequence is CASTKMVQETQYF. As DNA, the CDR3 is TGTGCCAGCACCAAGATGGTCCAAGAGACCCAGTACTTC.

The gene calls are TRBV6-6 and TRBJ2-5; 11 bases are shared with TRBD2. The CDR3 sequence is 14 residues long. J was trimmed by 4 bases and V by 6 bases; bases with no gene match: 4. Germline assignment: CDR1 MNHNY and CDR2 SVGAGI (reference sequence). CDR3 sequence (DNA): TGTGCCAGCAGCCCCGGACTAGCGGGAGAGACCCAGTACTTC. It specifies CASSPGLAGETQYF.

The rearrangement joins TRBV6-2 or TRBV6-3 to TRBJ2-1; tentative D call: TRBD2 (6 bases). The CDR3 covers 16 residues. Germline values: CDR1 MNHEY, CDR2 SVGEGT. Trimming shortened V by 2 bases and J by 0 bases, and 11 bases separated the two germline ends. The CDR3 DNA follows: TGTGCCAGCAGTTACAGGCGGGGTAGCTCCTACAATGAGCAGTTCTTC. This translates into CASSYRRGSSYNEQFF.

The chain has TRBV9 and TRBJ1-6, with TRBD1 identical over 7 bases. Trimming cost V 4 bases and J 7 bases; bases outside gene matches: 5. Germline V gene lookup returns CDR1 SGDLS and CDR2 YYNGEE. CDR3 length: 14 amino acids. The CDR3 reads CASSPGTDNSPLHF. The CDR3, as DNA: TGTGCCAGCAGCCCCGGGACAGACAATTCACCCCTCCACTTT.

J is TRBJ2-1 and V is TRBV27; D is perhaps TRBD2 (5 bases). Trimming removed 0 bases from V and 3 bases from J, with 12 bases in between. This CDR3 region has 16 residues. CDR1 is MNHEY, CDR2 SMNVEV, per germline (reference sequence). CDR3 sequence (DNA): TGTGCCAGCAGTTTATCGTGGGGAGTCTTCTACAATGAGCAGTTCTTC. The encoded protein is CASSLSWGVFYNEQFF.

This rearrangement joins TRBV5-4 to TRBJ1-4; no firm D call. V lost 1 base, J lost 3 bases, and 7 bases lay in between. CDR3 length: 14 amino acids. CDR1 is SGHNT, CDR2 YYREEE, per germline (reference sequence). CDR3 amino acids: CASSLRGSNEKLFF. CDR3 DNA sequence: TGTGCCAGCAGCTTGCGGGGTTCTAATGAAAAACTGTTTTTT. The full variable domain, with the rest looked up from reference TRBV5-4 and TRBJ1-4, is ETGVTQSPTHLIKTRGQQVTLRCSSQSGHNTVSWYQQALGQGPQFIFQYYREEENGRGNFPPRFSGLQFPNYSSELNVNALELDDSALYLCASSLRGSNEKLFFGSGTQLSVL.

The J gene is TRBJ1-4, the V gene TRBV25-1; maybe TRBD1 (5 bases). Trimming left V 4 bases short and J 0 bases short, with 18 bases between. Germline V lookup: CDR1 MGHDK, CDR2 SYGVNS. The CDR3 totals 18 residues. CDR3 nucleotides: TGTGCCAGCAGTGGAGGCATACAGGCCCCTACAACTAATGAAAAACTGTTTTTT. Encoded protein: CASSGGIQAPTTNEKLFF.

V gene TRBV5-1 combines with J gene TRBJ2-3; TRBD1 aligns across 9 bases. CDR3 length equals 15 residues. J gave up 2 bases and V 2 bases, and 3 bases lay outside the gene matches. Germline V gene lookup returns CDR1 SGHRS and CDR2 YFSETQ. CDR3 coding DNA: TGCGCCAGCAGCTTTGGGACAGGGTTCACAGATACGCAGTATTTT. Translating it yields CASSFGTGFTDTQYF.

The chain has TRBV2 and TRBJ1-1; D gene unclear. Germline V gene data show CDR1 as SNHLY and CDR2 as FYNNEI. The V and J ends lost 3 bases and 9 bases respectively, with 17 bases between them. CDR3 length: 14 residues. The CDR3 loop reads CASSDFGPRTQAFF. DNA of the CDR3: TGTGCCAGCAGTGATTTCGGGCCCAGGACTCAAGCTTTCTTT.

In DNA form, the CDR3 reads TGTGCCAGCAGTTACTCTTGGGGACAGGATCTAAGGGGCTACACCTTC. Translating gives CASSYSWGQDLRGYTF. The chain has TRBV6-5 and TRBJ1-2; 8 nucleotides align to TRBD1. The CDR3 sequence is 16 residues long. In germline, CDR1 is MNHEY, CDR2 SVGAGI. V dropped 0 bases and J dropped 8; count of bases not matched to a gene: 11.

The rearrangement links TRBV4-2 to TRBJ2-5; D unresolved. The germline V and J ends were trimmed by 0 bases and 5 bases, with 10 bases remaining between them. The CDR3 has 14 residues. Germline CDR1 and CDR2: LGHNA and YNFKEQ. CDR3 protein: CASSQDSNSETQYF. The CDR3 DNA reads TGTGCCAGCAGCCAAGATTCTAATTCGGAGACCCAGTACTTC.

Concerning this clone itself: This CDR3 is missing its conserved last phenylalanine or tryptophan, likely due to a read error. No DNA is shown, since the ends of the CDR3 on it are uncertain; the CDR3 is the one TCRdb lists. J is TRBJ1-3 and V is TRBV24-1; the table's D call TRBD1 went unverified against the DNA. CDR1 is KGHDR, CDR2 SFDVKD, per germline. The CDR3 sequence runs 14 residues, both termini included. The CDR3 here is CATSDLSWTLCPQV.

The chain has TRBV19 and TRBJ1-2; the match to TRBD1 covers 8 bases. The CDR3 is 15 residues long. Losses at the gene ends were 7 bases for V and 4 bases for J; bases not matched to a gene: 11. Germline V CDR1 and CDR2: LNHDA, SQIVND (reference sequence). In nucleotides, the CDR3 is TGTGCCAGTATCCCCGGACAGGGTCCGGGCTATGGCTACACCTTC. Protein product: CASIPGQGPGYGYTF.

CDR3 sequence reads: CASSPGLVNEQFF. CDR3 in DNA: TGTGCCAGCAGCCCGGGACTAGTAAATGAGCAGTTCTTC. V gene TRBV11-1 combines with J gene TRBJ2-1, with TRBD2 identical over 8 bases. With 5 bases clipped from V and 7 bases from J, the junction kept 4 bases outside the gene matches. The CDR3 is 13 amino acids. Germline values: CDR1 SGHAT, CDR2 FQDESV (reference sequence).

The CDR3 reads CASSLGSGSLPYNEQFF. The CDR3 nucleotides read TGTGCCAGCAGCTTAGGTAGCGGGAGTCTCCCCTACAATGAGCAGTTCTTC. This chain joins TRBV7-2 and TRBJ2-1; 9 bases match TRBD2. From germline, CDR1 is SGHTA and CDR2 FQGNSA. The trim removed 1 base at V and 2 bases at J, leaving 6 bases unmatched. The CDR3 extends over 17 amino acids.